These 3 T cell receptor beta chains were sequenced from one sample in a study of radiation and T cells in renal cell carcinoma. The time point was: baseline pretreatment blood. Treatment reported: 15 Gy SBRT to primary tumor, nephrectomy 4 weeks later. Produced via immunoSEQ multiplex PCR; TCRdb's table is partial and in-frame only. Of around 160,000 clones listed, approximately 90% are singletons. The sequenced sample was blood, obtained from a patient whose treatment included radiotherapy and nephrectomy. The source of these receptors is a woman in her seventies with renal cell carcinoma.

The genes are TRBV19 and TRBJ2-2, with TRBD2 matching over 7 bases. This CDR3 has 16 residues. Germline assignment: CDR1 LNHDA and CDR2 SQIVND (reference sequence). J gave up 7 bases and V 8 bases, and 16 bases lay outside the gene matches. CDR3 protein: CASVDGGIGSGGELFF. For the CDR3, the DNA is TGTGCCAGTGTAGACGGGGGGATCGGCTCGGGCGGGGAGCTGTTTTTT.

This chain uses TRBV6-6 with TRBJ2-3; 12 bases map to TRBD2. The ends lost 5 bases at V and 4 bases at J; junction bases unmatched: 7. Germline CDR1 is MNHNY and CDR2 is SVGAGI (reference sequence). This CDR3 region has 16 residues. The CDR3 DNA is TGTGCCAGCAGTCCGTCGACTAGCGGGGGATCAGATACGCAGTATTTT. Translation: CASSPSTSGGSDTQYF.

The chain joins TRBV5-4 to TRBJ2-1, with D unclear. Germline loops: CDR1 SGHNT, CDR2 YYREEE (reference sequence). Trimming stripped 5 bases from V and 10 bases from J, with 19 bases between. The CDR3 has 14 amino acids. The CDR3 protein is CASRASGLVLEQFF. In DNA, the CDR3 is TGTGCCAGCAGGGCGAGTGGGCTCGTACTAGAGCAGTTCTTC.